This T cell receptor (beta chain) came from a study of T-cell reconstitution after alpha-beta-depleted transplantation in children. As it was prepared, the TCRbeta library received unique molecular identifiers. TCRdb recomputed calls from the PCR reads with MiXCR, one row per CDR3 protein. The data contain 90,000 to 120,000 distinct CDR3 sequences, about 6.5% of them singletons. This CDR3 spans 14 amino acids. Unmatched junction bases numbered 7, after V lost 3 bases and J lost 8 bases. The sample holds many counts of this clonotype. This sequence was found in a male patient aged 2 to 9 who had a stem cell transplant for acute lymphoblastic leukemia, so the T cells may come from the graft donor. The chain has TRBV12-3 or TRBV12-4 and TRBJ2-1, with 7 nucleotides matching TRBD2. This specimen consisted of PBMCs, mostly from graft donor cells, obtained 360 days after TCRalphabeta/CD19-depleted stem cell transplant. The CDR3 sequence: CASSLVPRGDEQFF. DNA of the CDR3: TGTGCCAGCAGTTTGGTGCCCCGGGGGGATGAGCAGTTCTTC.